One TCR beta chain is described in this entry. The data were taken from a study of cytomegalovirus exposure and HLA in healthy donors. PCR used 60 Vbeta primers and 13 Jbeta primers. Using immunoSEQ multiplex PCR, the repertoire was profiled, and TCRdb retains in-frame clones only, with some absent. The data hold about 59,000 clones, with about 83% observed a single time. The CDR3 covers 13 residues. From germline, CDR1 is LNHDA and CDR2 SQIVND (reference sequence). V was pared by 5 bases and J by 3 bases, with 11 bases between. The chain recombines TRBV19 with TRBJ2-7; possibly TRBD1 for D (5 bases). The sequence came from a human donor in good health. Sequenced: PBMCs. DNA for the CDR3: TGTGCCAGTAGTGGCGACAGATTCTACGAGCAGTACTTC. The encoded protein is CASSGDRFYEQYF.